This paragraph covers one TCR beta chain sequence. Per the germline V gene, CDR1 is SGHVS and CDR2 is FNYEAQ. The CDR3 has 14 amino acids. V gave up 4 bases and J gave up 1 base, with 10 bases separating them. Original analysis: Reference gene primers were amplified, and this amplification served to estimate nucleated cell counts. Clones were read by immunoSEQ multiplex PCR, and TCRdb kept only the in-frame ones, dropping some. Clone size and V and J calls were adopted from that table, with D and trimming inferred from the DNA. Of fewer than 500,000 clones listed, roughly 85% are singletons. This sample was included in a study of blood T cell repertoires in COVID-19. Across the study: Samples of COVID-19 (acute and convalescent) were obtained from the United States, Italy and Spain. PBMCs, B-cell-depleted T cells, or T cells were the source of the cDNA or gDNA that made up the material.

The chain employs TRBV7-6 and TRBJ2-5; D is unresolved. The clonotype comes from a woman in her 30s with active or convalescent COVID-19. Material for sequencing was peripheral blood. This CDR3 is CASSSRSGQETQYF. In DNA form, the CDR3 reads TGTGCCAGCAGCTCTAGGTCGGGCCAAGAGACCCAGTACTTC. The whole variable domain, remainder taken from reference TRBV7-6 and TRBJ2-5, is GAGVSQSPRYKVTKRGQDVALRCDPISGHVSLYWYRQALGQGPEFLTYFNYEAQQDKSGLPNDRFSAERPEGSISTLTIQRTEQRDSAMYRCASSSRSGQETQYFGPGTRLLVL.